This passage covers 24 T cell receptor beta chains from one sample sequenced in a study of regulatory T cells in long-lasting Graves disease. Time point defined: newly diagnosed GD, antithyroid drugs for less than 3 months. The TCR library was made from RNA extracted from PBMCs. To make TCR beta libraries, researchers used iRepertoire HTBI primers and Arm-PCR of CDR3 regions. One entry per CDR3 protein results from TCRdb running MiXCR on the multiplex PCR reads. The data hold hundreds of thousands of distinct CDR3 sequences, with under 20% observed a single time. This sample also belongs to another study, concerning T cells in Graves' hyperthyroidism and ophthalmopathy.

Source: peripheral blood mononuclear cells (PBMCs), taken at new diagnosis, from a patient treated with antithyroid drugs. The receptors derive from a woman in her thirties with Graves disease.

The chain is built from TRBV28 and TRBJ1-2; 8 bases align to TRBD1. Trimming removed 7 bases from V and 2 bases from J; junction bases left unmatched: 9. Germline CDR1 is MDHEN and CDR2 is SYDVKM. The CDR3 consists of 15 residues. CDR3: CASITGGQANYGYTF. In DNA form, the CDR3 reads TGTGCCAGCATAACTGGGGGACAGGCGAACTATGGCTACACCTTC.

This clonotype was found many times. The chain joins TRBV5-1 to TRBJ1-1; D might be TRBD1 (5 bases). Germline assignment: CDR1 SGHRS and CDR2 YFSETQ. Between the trimmed V and J ends, which lost 4 bases and 7 bases, there was a span of 8 bases. The CDR3 totals 11 residues. CDR3 region: CASSKTGEAFF. In DNA form, the CDR3 reads TGCGCCAGCAGCAAAACAGGTGAAGCTTTCTTT.

In its sample, this clonotype was seen many times. The chain employs TRBV12-3 or TRBV12-4 and TRBJ1-1; the D is unclear. The CDR3 runs to 11 residues. Trimming left V 6 bases short and J 5 bases short, with 7 bases between. CDR3 sequence reads: CASSLSTEAFF. The CDR3 bases are TGTGCCAGCAGCTTATCGACTGAAGCTTTCTTT.

This clonotype has more than one count but fewer than ten. A much larger clone is a single base away; this may be a read error. J is TRBJ1-1 and V is TRBV27; D possibly corresponds to TRBD1 (5 bases). This CDR3 spans 15 amino acids. Germline assignment: CDR1 MNHEY and CDR2 SMNVEV (reference sequence). Written as DNA, the CDR3 is TGTGCCAGCAGTCCCATTTTTCCACGGGGCACTGAAGCTTCCTTT. This encodes CASSPIFPRGTEASF.

This chain joins TRBV9 and TRBJ2-3; 11 nucleotides line up with TRBD2. The CDR3 length is 15 residues. CDR1 SGDLS and CDR2 YYNGEE come from the germline V gene. Trimming at V came to 4 bases and at J to 4 bases, leaving 5 bases not matched to a gene. The CDR3: CASSTSGSFADTQYF. In DNA, the CDR3 is TGTGCCAGCAGCACTAGCGGGAGTTTTGCAGATACGCAGTATTTT.

In this sample, this clonotype turned up many times. The rearrangement uses TRBV7-3 and TRBJ2-5; weak D call: TRBD2 (6 bases). The V end lost 1 base, the J end lost 5 bases, and 14 bases lay between the germline ends. Germline V CDR1 and CDR2: SGHTA, FQGTGA. CDR3 length: 15 amino acids. The CDR3 region is CASSLMAREVETQYF. The CDR3 region has the DNA TGTGCCAGCAGCTTAATGGCCAGGGAGGTGGAGACCCAGTACTTC.

In its sample, this clonotype was seen many times. The rearrangement uses TRBV12-3 or TRBV12-4 and TRBJ1-4; D is perhaps TRBD1 (6 bases). The CDR3 length is 15 residues. V shed 3 bases and J shed 3 bases, with 11 bases lying between them. CDR3 DNA sequence: TGTGCCAGCAGTTTTGGGGGCCTGCCTAATGAAAAACTGTTTTTT. It translates to CASSFGGLPNEKLFF.

This rearrangement joins TRBV30 to TRBJ1-1; D unresolved. V shed 5 bases and J shed 4 bases, with 17 bases lying between them. CDR1 is GTSNPN, CDR2 SVGIG, per germline (reference sequence). The CDR3 is 14 amino acids. Here the CDR3 reads CAWYGPSPSTEAFF. In DNA, the CDR3 is TGTGCCTGGTATGGCCCCTCCCCCTCCACTGAAGCTTTCTTT.

This clonotype was seen ten or more times. V and J are TRBV11-1 and TRBJ2-7, with a weak D call TRBD1 (6 bases). The CDR3 has 16 residues. V lost 1 base, J lost 4 bases, and 17 bases lay in between. The germline CDR1 and CDR2 sequences are SGHAT and FQDESV (reference sequence). Written as DNA, the CDR3 is TGTGCCAGCAGCTTAGGCCCTCGGACAGAGACGTACGAGCAGTACTTC. Translating it yields CASSLGPRTETYEQYF.

This clonotype has just a few counts. The V and J genes are TRBV19 and TRBJ2-2, with 7 bases that match TRBD1. The CDR3 covers 14 residues. Germline-derived CDR1 and CDR2 are LNHDA and SQIVND (reference sequence). The V segment lost 7 bases and the J segment 3 bases; nucleotides outside the gene matches: 5. The CDR3 coding sequence is TGTGCCAGTATGAACAGGGGTCACACCGGGGAGCTGTTTTTT. It is translated as CASMNRGHTGELFF. Using reference TRBV19 and TRBJ2-2 for the parts outside the CDR3, the full variable domain is DGGITQSPKYLFRKEGQNVTLSCEQNLNHDAMYWYRQDPGQGLRLIYYSQIVNDFQKGDIAEGYSVSREKKESFPLTVTSAQKNPTAFYLCASMNRGHTGELFFGEGSRLTVL.

Notes on this clonotype: A much larger clone sits a single nucleotide away, making a read error possible. The V call is TRBV28, the J call TRBJ2-7, with a tentative D call TRBD2 (5 bases). V lost 2 bases, J lost 7 bases, and 12 bases lay in between. Germline V gives CDR1 MDHEN, CDR2 SYDVKM. This CDR3 spans 13 amino acids. The DNA of the CDR3 is TGTGCCAGCAGTTTAATCCCTCGGGATGAGCAGTACTTC. It yields the protein CASSLIPRDEQYF.

The CDR3: CASADRKEKLFF. DNA of the CDR3: TGTGCCAGCGCGGACCGTAAGGAAAAACTGTTTTTT. The genes are TRBV19 and TRBJ1-4; D gene uncertain. Trimming took off 9 bases at V and 8 bases at J, with 13 bases between the two ends. The CDR3 covers 12 residues. Germline loops: CDR1 LNHDA, CDR2 SQIVND (reference sequence).

The chain couples TRBV6-2 or TRBV6-3 to TRBJ2-1, with D maybe TRBD2 (6 bases). With 6 bases removed from V and 9 bases from J, the gap between germline ends came to 21 bases. The CDR3 has 15 residues. The germline CDR1 and CDR2 sequences are MNHEY and SVGEGT. CDR3 DNA sequence: TGTGCCAGCAGCACCCAGCGGGTCCATGTAGGTGAGCAGTTCTTC. It translates to CASSTQRVHVGEQFF.

This clonotype was detected many times. The chain joins TRBV28 to TRBJ2-6; the D gene is possibly TRBD1 (7 bases). CDR1 and CDR2 (germline): MDHEN, SYDVKM. CDR3 size: 21 residues. V shed 3 bases and J shed 0 bases, with 24 bases lying between them. CDR3: CASSFTLGGRGLSSGANVLTF. The CDR3 bases are TGTGCCAGCAGTTTCACCCTCGGGGGTAGGGGGCTGTCCTCTGGGGCCAACGTCCTGACTTTC.

The chain employs TRBV6-2 or TRBV6-3 and TRBJ1-6, with TRBD1 identical over 8 bases. The CDR3 extends over 17 amino acids. Germline CDR1 MNHEY, CDR2 SVGEGT. J lost 10 bases, V lost 6 bases, and 17 bases had no gene match. The CDR3 coding sequence is TGTGCCAGCAGCCCGAGAGGACAGGGCGGGGGCCAATCACCCCTCCACTTT. This translates into CASSPRGQGGGQSPLHF.

In its sample, this clonotype was seen a few times. The chain employs TRBV10-3 and TRBJ1-4, with D unresolved. Between the trimmed V and J ends, which lost 3 bases and 4 bases, there was a span of 6 bases. Germline V gene data show CDR1 as ENHRY and CDR2 as SYGVKD. The CDR3 contains 13 residues. Here the CDR3 DNA reads TGTGCCATCAGTGAAAGCCTTAATGAAAAACTGTTTTTT. Residues: CAISESLNEKLFF.

This chain joins TRBV18 and TRBJ2-1; D perhaps matches TRBD1 (6 bases). The CDR3 totals 14 residues. Germline assignment: CDR1 KGHSH and CDR2 LQKENI. Trimming removed 6 bases at V and 6 bases at J, with 15 bases between. CDR3 DNA sequence: TGTGCCAGCTCCGAACTCACCAGGGGCAATGAGCAGTTCTTC. Its protein product is CASSELTRGNEQFF.

This clonotype appeared many times. The gene calls are TRBV28 and TRBJ1-2, with D tentatively TRBD1 (5 bases). The germline V and J ends were trimmed by 5 bases and 6 bases, with 13 bases remaining between them. The CDR3 consists of 13 residues. Germline assignment: CDR1 MDHEN and CDR2 SYDVKM. The CDR3 spells CASSPGADHGYTF. CDR3 bases: TGTGCCAGCAGTCCCGGGGCAGACCATGGCTACACCTTC.

The table lists this clonotype with a few counts. This sequence joins TRBV5-1 and TRBJ2-3; TRBD2 matches 9 bases. Losses at the gene ends were 4 bases for V and 2 bases for J; bases not matched to a gene: 5. The CDR3 contains 15 residues. Germline V lookup: CDR1 SGHRS, CDR2 YFSETQ. This CDR3 reads CASSATSGLTDTQYF. CDR3 coding DNA: TGCGCCAGCAGCGCAACTAGCGGGCTCACAGATACGCAGTATTTT.

The chain couples TRBV6-5 to TRBJ2-7; D unresolved. Germline-derived CDR1 and CDR2 are MNHEY and SVGAGI. V lost 0 bases and J lost 5, with 11 bases in between. This CDR3 comprises 14 residues. CDR3 sequence: CASSYSSRVDEQYF. Written as DNA, the CDR3 is TGTGCCAGCAGTTACTCGAGTAGGGTTGACGAGCAGTACTTC.

This clonotype appeared a few times. The chain has TRBV19 and TRBJ1-1; weak D call: TRBD1 (5 bases). This CDR3 region has 16 residues. Trimming shortened V by 5 bases and J by 3 bases, and 19 bases separated the two germline ends. The germline gives CDR1 LNHDA, CDR2 SQIVND (reference sequence). CDR3 sequence (DNA): TGTGCCAGTAGTTTTACCTTGGGGCATTGGGACACTGAAGCTTTCTTT. Translation gives CASSFTLGHWDTEAFF.

This clonotype was observed a handful of times. V and J are TRBV7-3 and TRBJ2-3; D is possibly TRBD2 (6 bases). The CDR3 has 15 amino acids. In germline, CDR1 is SGHTA, CDR2 FQGTGA. Trimming removed 5 bases at V and 4 bases at J, with 16 bases between. The CDR3 DNA is TGTGCCAGCAGCCAAGGGGATAGCGGTTCAGATACGCAGTATTTT. Translating it yields CASSQGDSGSDTQYF.

Of note for this clonotype: Germline and junction disagree at one end, which may indicate a read error. V and J are TRBV6-4 and TRBJ2-7; 10 bases line up with TRBD1. This CDR3 spans 14 amino acids. Germline-derived CDR1 and CDR2 are MRHNA and SNTAGT. DNA of the CDR3: TGTACCAGCAGGAAGGGACAGGGGAAGCACGAGCAGTACTTC. The encoded protein is CTSRKGQGKHEQYF.

This clonotype was detected only a few times. This rearrangement joins TRBV19 to TRBJ1-2; no reliable D call. This CDR3 spans 11 amino acids. Per germline, CDR1 LNHDA and CDR2 SQIVND (reference sequence). The V and J ends lost 4 bases and 6 bases respectively, with 6 bases between them. Here the CDR3 DNA reads TGTGCCAGTAGTACCTTGAATGGCTACACCTTC. Amino acid sequence: CASSTLNGYTF.